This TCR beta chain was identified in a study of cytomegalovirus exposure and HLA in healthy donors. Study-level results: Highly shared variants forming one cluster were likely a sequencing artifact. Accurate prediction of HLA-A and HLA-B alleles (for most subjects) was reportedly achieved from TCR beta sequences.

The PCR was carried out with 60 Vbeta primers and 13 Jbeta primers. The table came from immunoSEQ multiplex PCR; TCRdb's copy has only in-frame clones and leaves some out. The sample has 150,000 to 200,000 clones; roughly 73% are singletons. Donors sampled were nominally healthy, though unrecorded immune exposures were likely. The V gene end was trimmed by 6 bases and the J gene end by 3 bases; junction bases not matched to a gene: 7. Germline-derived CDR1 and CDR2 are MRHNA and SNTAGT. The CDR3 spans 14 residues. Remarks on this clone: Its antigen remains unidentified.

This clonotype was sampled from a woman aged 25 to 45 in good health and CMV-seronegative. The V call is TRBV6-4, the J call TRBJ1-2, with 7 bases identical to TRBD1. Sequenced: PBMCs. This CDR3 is CASRKFRGDYGYTF. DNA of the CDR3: TGTGCCAGCAGGAAGTTCAGGGGGGACTATGGCTACACCTTC.